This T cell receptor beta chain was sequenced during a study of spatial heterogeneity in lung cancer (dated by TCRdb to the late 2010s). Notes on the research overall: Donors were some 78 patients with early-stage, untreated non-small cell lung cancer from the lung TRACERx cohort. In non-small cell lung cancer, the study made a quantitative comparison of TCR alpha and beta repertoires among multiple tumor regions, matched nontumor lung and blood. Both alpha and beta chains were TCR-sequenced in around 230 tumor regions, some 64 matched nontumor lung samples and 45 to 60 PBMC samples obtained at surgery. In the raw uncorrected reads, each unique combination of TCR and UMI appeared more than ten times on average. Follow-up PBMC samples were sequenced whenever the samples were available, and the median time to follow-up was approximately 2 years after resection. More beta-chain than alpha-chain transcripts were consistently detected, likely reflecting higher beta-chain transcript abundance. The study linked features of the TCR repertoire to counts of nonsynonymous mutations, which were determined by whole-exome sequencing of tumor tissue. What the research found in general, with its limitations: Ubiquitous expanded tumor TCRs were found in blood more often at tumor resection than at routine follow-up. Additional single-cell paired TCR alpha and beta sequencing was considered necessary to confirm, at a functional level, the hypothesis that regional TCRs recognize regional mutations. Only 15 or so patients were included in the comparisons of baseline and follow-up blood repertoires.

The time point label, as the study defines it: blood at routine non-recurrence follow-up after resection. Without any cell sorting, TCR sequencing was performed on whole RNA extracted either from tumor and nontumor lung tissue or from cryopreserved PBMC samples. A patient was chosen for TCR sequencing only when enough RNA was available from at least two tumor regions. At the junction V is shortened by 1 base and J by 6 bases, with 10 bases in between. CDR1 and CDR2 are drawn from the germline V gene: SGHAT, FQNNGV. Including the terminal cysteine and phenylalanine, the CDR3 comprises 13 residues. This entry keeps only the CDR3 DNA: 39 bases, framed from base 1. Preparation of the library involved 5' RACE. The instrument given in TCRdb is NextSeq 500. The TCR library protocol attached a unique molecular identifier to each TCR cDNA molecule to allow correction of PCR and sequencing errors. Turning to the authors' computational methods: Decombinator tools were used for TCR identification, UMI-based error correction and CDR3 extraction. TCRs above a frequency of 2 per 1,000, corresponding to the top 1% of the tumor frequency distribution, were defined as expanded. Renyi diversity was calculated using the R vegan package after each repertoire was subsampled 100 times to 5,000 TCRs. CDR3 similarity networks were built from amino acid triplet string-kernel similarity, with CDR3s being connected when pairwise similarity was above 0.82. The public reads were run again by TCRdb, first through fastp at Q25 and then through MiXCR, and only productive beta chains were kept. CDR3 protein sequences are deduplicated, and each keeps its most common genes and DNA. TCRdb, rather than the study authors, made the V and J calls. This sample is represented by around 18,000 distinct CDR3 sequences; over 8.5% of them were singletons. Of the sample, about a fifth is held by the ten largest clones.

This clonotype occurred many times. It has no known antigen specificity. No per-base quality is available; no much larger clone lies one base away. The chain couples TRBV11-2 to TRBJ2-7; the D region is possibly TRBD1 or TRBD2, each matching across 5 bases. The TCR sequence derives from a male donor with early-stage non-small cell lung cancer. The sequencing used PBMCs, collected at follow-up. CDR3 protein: CASSLGGGLEQYF. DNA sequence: TGTGCCAGCAGCTTAGGGGGCGGGCTCGAGCAGTACTTC. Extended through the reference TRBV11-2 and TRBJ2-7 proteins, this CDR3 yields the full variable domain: EAGVAQSPRYKIIEKRQSVAFWCNPISGHATLYWYQQILGQGPKLLIQFQNNGVVDDSQLPKDRFSAERLKGVDSTLKIQPAKLEDSAVYLCASSLGGGLEQYFGPGTRLTVT.